This T cell receptor (beta chain) originates from a study of blood T cell repertoires in COVID-19. Study overall: Samples came from the United States, Italy and Spain, spanning acute and convalescent COVID-19. Sources were T cells, B-cell-depleted T cells, or PBMCs; the material itself was cDNA or gDNA.

Trimming at V came to 1 base and at J to 2 bases, leaving 3 bases not matched to a gene. Per germline, CDR1 MDHEN and CDR2 SYDVKM. The CDR3 is made up of 15 amino acids. Some clones are missing from TCRdb's copy, which holds only in-frame ones; the method was immunoSEQ multiplex PCR. The sample holds about 160,000 clones, roughly nine tenths seen once. The specimen was peripheral blood. The rearrangement joins TRBV28 to TRBJ1-2; TRBD1 matches 8 bases. This sequence originates from a man aged 55 to 69 with active or convalescent COVID-19. The CDR3 bases are TGTGCCAGCAGTTTATTTGCAGGGGGCAACTATGGCTACACCTTC. This sequence encodes CASSLFAGGNYGYTF.